The 19 T cell receptor beta chains reported below all come from one sample, sequenced in a study of T cells in Graves' hyperthyroidism and ophthalmopathy. TCR beta CDR3 regions were amplified from RNA transcripts. TCR CDR3 underwent first-round RT-PCR with the HTBI primer set. From the multiplex PCR reads, TCRdb called clonotypes with MiXCR, one entry per CDR3 protein. The table lists about 640,000 distinct CDR3 sequences, around 20% of them singletons, with more than 30% in the top ten. The sample taken for sequencing was blood. The receptor source for this set is a man aged 30-40 years with Graves' ophthalmopathy.

At least ten counts were recorded for this clonotype. The rearrangement uses TRBV11-2 and TRBJ2-3; D perhaps matches TRBD2 (6 bases). Germline CDR1 is SGHAT and CDR2 is FQNNGV. This CDR3 is built from 15 residues. Trimming stripped 3 bases from V and 5 bases from J, with 15 bases between. Here the CDR3 DNA reads TGTGCCAGCAGCTTTTTCGGGACTGGGGAAGATACGCAGTATTTT. It specifies CASSFFGTGEDTQYF. Variable domain in full (rest from reference TRBV11-2 and TRBJ2-3): EAGVAQSPRYKIIEKRQSVAFWCNPISGHATLYWYQQILGQGPKLLIQFQNNGVVDDSQLPKDRFSAERLKGVDSTLKIQPAKLEDSAVYLCASSFFGTGEDTQYFGPGTRLTVL.

This clonotype has only a few counts. The chain is built from TRBV29-1 and TRBJ2-5, with 12 bases identical to TRBD2. The CDR3 length is 14 residues. The germline V gene encodes CDR1 SQVTM and CDR2 ANQGSEA. J was trimmed by 3 bases and V by 4 bases; bases with no gene match: 3. As DNA, the CDR3 is TGCAGCGTTGTGACTAGCGGGAGAAAAGAGACCCAGTACTTC. Its translation: CSVVTSGRKETQYF.

There are a few counts of this clonotype. The chain uses TRBV5-1 and TRBJ1-2, with TRBD1 matching 12 bases. Germline CDR1 SGHRS, CDR2 YFSETQ. V lost 4 bases, J lost 3 bases, and 7 bases stayed unmatched. The CDR3 sequence is 16 residues long. CDR3: CASSPGQGAMDYGYTF. The CDR3, as DNA: TGCGCCAGCAGCCCGGGACAGGGGGCTATGGACTATGGCTACACCTTC.

This chain links TRBV7-3 with TRBJ2-2, with 9 positions matching TRBD2. The V gene's germline CDR1 is SGHTA and CDR2 FQGTGA. This CDR3 has 16 amino acids. V was clipped by 5 bases and J by 4 bases; unmatched bases: 8. As DNA, the CDR3 is TGTGCCAGCAGCCCAAAGGCTAGCGGGGTCACCGGGGAGCTGTTTTTT. Translating it yields CASSPKASGVTGELFF. Looking up the rest from reference TRBV7-3 and TRBJ2-2 gives the full variable domain: GAGVSQTPSNKVTEKGKYVELRCDPISGHTALYWYRQSLGQGPEFLIYFQGTGAADDSGLPNDRFFAVRPEGSVSTLKIQRTERGDSAVYLCASSPKASGVTGELFFGEGSRLTVL.

This clonotype was seen more than once but under ten times. This rearrangement joins TRBV7-9 to TRBJ2-1; 7 bases fit TRBD2. This CDR3 is 16 amino acids long. The germline gives CDR1 SEHNR, CDR2 FQNEAQ (reference sequence). J was trimmed by 6 bases and V by 1 base; bases with no gene match: 9. CDR3 in DNA: TGTGCCAGCAGCTTAGTAGCGGGCGGACCCGGCAATGAGCAGTTCTTC. Amino acids: CASSLVAGGPGNEQFF.

Only a few counts were recorded for this clonotype. The chain carries TRBV20-1 and TRBJ2-7; D is perhaps TRBD1 or TRBD2 (5 bases each). The V and J ends lost 0 bases and 5 bases respectively, with 29 bases between them. There are 19 residues in the CDR3. The germline V gene encodes CDR1 DFQATT and CDR2 SNEGSKA (reference sequence). CDR3 amino acids: CSARDLQTDYIEAQNEQYF. CDR3 nucleotide sequence: TGCAGTGCTAGAGATCTTCAGACAGACTACATTGAGGCACAAAACGAGCAGTACTTC.

The chain uses TRBV25-1 and TRBJ1-1; perhaps TRBD1 as D (5 bases). The CDR3 length is 14 residues. The germline V and J ends were trimmed by 4 bases and 2 bases, with 11 bases remaining between them. Germline V gene data show CDR1 as MGHDK and CDR2 as SYGVNS. CDR3: CASSGAGRNTEAFF. The DNA for the CDR3 is TGTGCCAGCAGTGGAGCGGGACGAAACACTGAAGCTTTCTTT.

The chain employs TRBV24-1 and TRBJ2-7; 13 bases align to TRBD2. The CDR3 loop spans 17 amino acids. V trimming: 7 bases; J trimming: 6 bases; junction bases outside the gene matches: 14. Germline CDR1 KGHDR, CDR2 SFDVKD. The CDR3 DNA reads TGTGCCACCAGCTTCCCGGGACTAGCGGGACCAGTATCCGAGCAGTACTTC. Encoded protein: CATSFPGLAGPVSEQYF.

This rearrangement joins TRBV7-8 to TRBJ2-3, with TRBD1 identical over 9 bases. V shed 4 bases and J 5 bases; nucleotides not matched to a gene: 4. This CDR3 is 14 amino acids long. Germline CDR1 is SGHVS and CDR2 is FQNEAQ. The CDR3 protein is CASSSQGARDTQYF. In DNA form, the CDR3 reads TGTGCCAGCAGCTCACAGGGGGCGAGAGATACGCAGTATTTT.

CDR3 DNA sequence: TGTGCCAGCAGCCAAGTTTCGGGATCTGATGGCTACACCTTC. The encoded protein is CASSQVSGSDGYTF. This chain uses TRBV3-1 with TRBJ1-2; no reliable D call. In germline, CDR1 is LGHDT, CDR2 YNNKEL (reference sequence). Trimming cost V 1 base and J 6 bases, with 12 bases left between them. The CDR3 consists of 14 residues.

At least ten counts were recorded for this clonotype. The CDR3 DNA sequence: TGTGCCAGCTCACCATCCGTGAACACTGAAGCTTTCTTT. Protein sequence: CASSPSVNTEAFF. The genes are TRBV18 and TRBJ1-1; D ambiguous. Germline CDR1 is KGHSH and CDR2 is LQKENI. V was cut by 2 bases and J by 0 bases, with 4 bases left in between. The CDR3 consists of 13 residues.

This clonotype has just a few counts. Germline is not matched at one junction end, which may reflect a read error. The CDR3 here is CASREGLAGGSSGELFF. In DNA, the CDR3 is TGTGCCAGCAGAGAAGGTTTAGCGGGAGGTTCGTCCGGGGAGCTGTTTTTT. The chain combines TRBV2 with TRBJ2-2; TRBD2 agrees at 10 bases. The CDR3 contains 17 residues. Germline assignment: CDR1 SNHLY and CDR2 FYNNEI.

This chain links TRBV16 with TRBJ2-5, with D perhaps TRBD1 (5 bases). Germline V gives CDR1 KGHSY, CDR2 FQNENV. With 0 bases removed from V and 13 bases from J, the gap between germline ends came to 12 bases. The CDR3 contains 12 residues. As DNA, the CDR3 is TGTGCCAGCAGCCAATCGACAGCCGGTCTGTACTTC. Its protein product is CASSQSTAGLYF.

This clonotype occurred many times. The chain recombines TRBV3-1 with TRBJ1-2, with 8 bases lining up with TRBD1. V lost 6 bases and J lost 3; bases outside the gene matches: 6. Germline assignment: CDR1 LGHDT and CDR2 YNNKEL (reference sequence). The CDR3 loop spans 14 amino acids. CDR3 DNA sequence: TGTGCCAGCAGGGGACAGGACCTGTACTATGGCTACACCTTC. It yields the protein CASRGQDLYYGYTF. The full variable domain, with the rest looked up from reference TRBV3-1 and TRBJ1-2, is DTAVSQTPKYLVTQMGNDKSIKCEQNLGHDTMYWYKQDSKKFLKIMFSYNNKELIINETVPNRFSPKSPDKAHLNLHINSLELGDSAVYFCASRGQDLYYGYTFGSGTRLTVV.

This clonotype was counted at least ten times. This chain uses TRBV12-3 or TRBV12-4 with TRBJ2-1, with 9 nucleotides matching TRBD2. The CDR3 is 17 residues long. Losses at the gene ends were 5 bases for V and 3 bases for J; bases not matched to a gene: 11. Written as DNA, the CDR3 is TGTGCCAGCAGTCCCCCTGGCCTAGCGGGAATCTACAATGAGCAGTTCTTC. This translates into CASSPPGLAGIYNEQFF.

This clonotype has a handful of counts. This may arise from a read error, as a much more abundant clone is one base away. This chain joins TRBV7-9 and TRBJ2-7; no definite D call. Germline CDR1 SEHNR, CDR2 FQNEAQ (reference sequence). Deletions cut 5 bases from V and 2 bases from J, with 7 bases between. There are 12 residues in the CDR3. In DNA form, the CDR3 reads TGTGCCAGCAGCCGGGTCGCCTACGAGCAGTACTTC. Translating gives CASSRVAYEQYF.

The table lists this clonotype with many counts. The rearrangement joins TRBV18 to TRBJ2-7, with TRBD1 as a possible D gene (6 bases). V was clipped by 3 bases and J by 3 bases, with 12 bases between them. The CDR3 loop spans 14 amino acids. Germline CDR1 KGHSH, CDR2 LQKENI. The chain's CDR3 is CASSPRDTDYEQYF. The CDR3 DNA is TGTGCCAGCTCACCTCGGGACACCGACTACGAGCAGTACTTC.

This clonotype was detected a few times. The J gene is TRBJ2-6, the V gene TRBV6-1, with D possibly being TRBD1 or TRBD2 (5 bases each). Between the trimmed V and J ends, which lost 7 bases and 1 base, there was a span of 14 bases. CDR3 length: 16 residues. Germline CDR1 and CDR2: MNHNS and SASEGT. The CDR3 is CASTLPGGSGANVLTF. The DNA of the CDR3 is TGTGCCAGCACCCTTCCTGGGGGTTCTGGGGCCAACGTCCTGACTTTC.

This clonotype was found a few times. The gene calls are TRBV20-1 and TRBJ2-1; 13 positions agree with TRBD2. V shed 6 bases and J 3 bases; nucleotides not matched to a gene: 8. Germline V gives CDR1 DFQATT, CDR2 SNEGSKA (reference sequence). The CDR3 length is 16 residues. CDR3 sequence reads: CSADRTSGSVYNEQFF. The DNA for the CDR3 is TGCAGTGCCGACCGGACTAGCGGGAGTGTCTACAATGAGCAGTTCTTC.